Listed below are T cell receptor beta chains from one sample, sequenced in a study of long-term antiretroviral therapy in people with HIV. The table came from immunoSEQ multiplex PCR; TCRdb's copy has only in-frame clones and leaves some out. The sample includes roughly 40,000 clones, about 95% of them seen just once. The source was unsorted PBMCs, collected approximately 9.1 years after starting antiretroviral therapy. The source of these receptors is a young man with HIV. Each CDR3 is given with its conserved first and last residue. D genes are given only for firm matches. Size is stated for part of the rows, as once, few or many counts, or as a class when the clone is expanded.

CDR3 | DNA | V | D | size | J
CASSFGGGKGYGYTF | TGTGCCAGCAGTTTCGGGGGGGGAAAGGGCTATGGCTACACCTTC | TRBV11-2 | - | - | TRBJ1-2
CASSEQSPNSPLHF | TGTGCCAGCAGTGAACAGAGCCCTAATTCACCCCTCCACTTT | TRBV6-5 | - | - | TRBJ1-6
CASSQTGVSGNTIYF | TGCGCCAGCAGCCAAACAGGGGTTTCTGGAAACACCATATATTTT | TRBV5-1 | TRBD1 | - | TRBJ1-3
CAISPSTDTQYF | TGTGCCATCAGTCCTTCCACAGATACGCAGTATTTT | TRBV10-3 | - | - | TRBJ2-3
CASSGGAPYNEQFF | TGTGCCAGCAGTGGGGGCGCGCCCTACAATGAGCAGTTCTTC | TRBV2 | - | - | TRBJ2-1
CATKKAGGLNEQFF | TGTGCCACCAAGAAAGCGGGGGGGCTTAATGAGCAGTTCTTC | TRBV5-6 | TRBD2 | - | TRBJ2-1
CASSQESGTGMVGSNQPQHF | TGCGCCAGCAGCCAAGAATCGGGGACAGGGATGGTCGGAAGCAATCAGCCCCAGCATTTT | TRBV4-1 | TRBD1 | - | TRBJ1-5
CASSLSGGPNEKLFF | TGTGCCAGCAGTTTATCTGGGGGTCCCAATGAAAAACTGTTTTTT | TRBV27 | - | - | TRBJ1-4
CASSSRWGRYSGELFF | TGTGCCAGCAGCTCCCGCTGGGGGCGGTATAGCGGGGAGCTGTTTTTT | TRBV7-6 | - | - | TRBJ2-2
CASSVESSGGNEQFF | TGTGCCAGCAGCGTAGAGAGTAGCGGGGGGAATGAGCAGTTCTTC | TRBV9 | TRBD2 | - | TRBJ2-1
CASSEGGTSGASYNEQFF | TGTGCCAGCAGTGAGGGGGGGACTAGCGGGGCCTCATACAATGAGCAGTTCTTC | TRBV6-1 | TRBD2 | - | TRBJ2-1
CASSKTTGVGYNEQFF | TGTGCCAGCAGCAAAACCACAGGGGTCGGATACAATGAGCAGTTCTTC | TRBV2 | TRBD1 | - | TRBJ2-1
CASSQTGNTEAFF | TGCGCCAGCAGCCAAACAGGGAACACTGAAGCTTTCTTT | TRBV10-2 | - | - | TRBJ1-1
CASSLTYTNEQFF | TGTGCCAGCAGCTTGACCTATACCAATGAGCAGTTCTTC | TRBV5-4 | - | once | TRBJ2-1
CAISSGTTDTGELFF | TGTGCCATCAGTTCCGGGACTACAGACACCGGGGAGCTGTTTTTT | TRBV10-3 | TRBD2 | - | TRBJ2-2
CASSEAQGAFGYTF | TGTGCCAGCAGTGAAGCCCAGGGGGCTTTTGGCTACACCTTC | TRBV2 | TRBD1 | - | TRBJ1-2
CACGGPDYGYTF | TGTGCCTGCGGGGGGCCGGACTATGGCTACACCTTC | TRBV6-5 | - | - | TRBJ1-2
CASSLQGNNQPQHF | TGTGCCAGCAGCTTACAGGGGAACAATCAGCCCCAGCATTTT | TRBV5-6 | TRBD1 | - | TRBJ1-5
CASSLISSGNTIYF | TGTGCCAGCAGCTTGATCTCCTCTGGAAACACCATATATTTT | TRBV7-9 | - | once | TRBJ1-3
CASGQADQPQHF | TGTGCCAGCGGACAGGCTGATCAGCCCCAGCATTTT | TRBV6-6 | TRBD1 | - | TRBJ1-5
CASSPDPLLAGTSDTQYF | TGTGCCAGCAGCCCAGACCCTCTACTAGCGGGGACCTCAGATACGCAGTATTTT | TRBV9 | TRBD2 | - | TRBJ2-3
CASSIDGRNYGYTF | TGTGCCAGCAGCATCGACGGTCGTAACTATGGCTACACCTTC | TRBV28 | - | once | TRBJ1-2
CASSFPKDRPNEKLFF | TGTGCCAGCAGCTTCCCTAAGGACAGACCTAATGAAAAACTGTTTTTT | TRBV7-8 | - | - | TRBJ1-4
CASSVLGTHYGYTF | TGTGCCAGCAGTGTTCTGGGGACTCACTATGGCTACACCTTC | TRBV28 | - | - | TRBJ1-2
CASSSHYEQYF | TGTGCCAGCAGCTCACACTACGAGCAGTACTTC | TRBV5-4 | - | - | TRBJ2-7
CASMGGRGGYNEQFF | TGTGCCAGCATGGGGGGTCGCGGGGGCTACAATGAGCAGTTCTTC | TRBV11-1 | TRBD2 | - | TRBJ2-1
CASTFGTGAREQYF | TGTGCCAGCACCTTCGGGACAGGGGCACGGGAGCAGTACTTC | TRBV27 | TRBD1 | - | TRBJ2-7
CASSSRQGKNIQYF | TGTGCCAGCAGCTCACGACAGGGGAAAAACATTCAGTACTTC | TRBV11-2 | TRBD1 | once | TRBJ2-4
CASSGGTVAEKLFF | TGCGCCAGCAGCGGGGGCACGGTAGCTGAAAAACTGTTTTTT | TRBV5-1 | - | - | TRBJ1-4
CASSYRADEKLFF | TGCGCCAGCAGCTATCGGGCGGATGAAAAACTGTTTTTT | TRBV5-1 | - | - | TRBJ1-4
CASSYWQNTGELFF | TGTGCCAGCAGTTATTGGCAAAACACCGGGGAGCTGTTTTTT | TRBV6-6 | - | - | TRBJ2-2
CASSQAQATTDTQYF | TGTGCCAGCAGCCAAGCGCAGGCTACCACAGATACGCAGTATTTT | TRBV4-2 | - | - | TRBJ2-3
CASSPSGSATNEKLFF | TGTGCCAGCAGCCCCTCGGGCTCCGCTACTAATGAAAAACTGTTTTTT | TRBV7-9 | - | - | TRBJ1-4
CASTHGQGAYGYTF | TGTGCCAGTACCCACGGCCAGGGGGCCTATGGCTACACCTTC | TRBV19 | TRBD1 | - | TRBJ1-2
CAISDSRGGETQYF | TGTGCCATCAGTGATAGTAGGGGGGGAGAGACCCAGTACTTC | TRBV10-3 | - | - | TRBJ2-5
CSVGQNGYTF | TGCAGCGTTGGGCAGAATGGCTACACCTTC | TRBV29-1 | - | - | TRBJ1-2
CASSMGRGSGNTIYF | TGTGCCAGTAGTATGGGAAGGGGGTCTGGAAACACCATATATTTT | TRBV19 | - | - | TRBJ1-3
CASSYSSRVDEQFF | TGTGCCAGCAGTTACTCGTCCAGGGTCGATGAGCAGTTCTTC | TRBV6-6 | - | - | TRBJ2-1
CASSQGLAKNIQYF | TGTGCCAGCAGTCAGGGGTTAGCCAAAAACATTCAGTACTTC | TRBV6-1 | - | - | TRBJ2-4
CASSPAGTGGEKLFF | TGTGCCAGCAGCCCCGCGGGGACAGGGGGTGAAAAACTGTTTTTT | TRBV7-8 | TRBD1 | - | TRBJ1-4
CASSPTRGSADTQYF | TGTGCCAGCAGTCCGACCCGGGGTTCCGCAGATACGCAGTATTTT | TRBV6-5 | - | few | TRBJ2-3
CAIKGEMNTEAFF | TGTGCCATCAAAGGAGAAATGAACACTGAAGCTTTCTTT | TRBV10-3 | - | - | TRBJ1-1
CASSLGSRDQPQHF | TGTGCCAGCAGTCTTGGATCTCGGGATCAGCCCCAGCATTTT | TRBV2 | - | - | TRBJ1-5
CASSEGQGAPIYGYTF | TGTGCCAGCAGTGAGGGACAGGGGGCCCCAATTTATGGCTACACCTTC | TRBV2 | TRBD1 | - | TRBJ1-2
CASSSPRTGNYGYTF | TGTGCCAGCAGCTCCCCCCGGACAGGGAACTATGGCTACACCTTC | TRBV7-9 | TRBD1 | - | TRBJ1-2
CASSQAPGHSNYGYTF | TGCGCCAGCAGCCAAGCCCCGGGACACAGTAACTATGGCTACACCTTC | TRBV4-1 | - | - | TRBJ1-2
CASSPSDGFNEKLFF | TGTGCCAGCTCACCCTCAGACGGATTTAATGAAAAACTGTTTTTT | TRBV18 | - | - | TRBJ1-4
CASSLGVEGSPLHF | TGCGCCAGCAGCTTGGGAGTTGAGGGTTCACCCCTCCACTTT | TRBV5-1 | - | - | TRBJ1-6
CASSSRTSGGNTQYF | TGTGCCAGCAGCTCGAGGACTAGCGGGGGAAATACGCAGTATTTT | TRBV7-2 | TRBD2 | - | TRBJ2-3